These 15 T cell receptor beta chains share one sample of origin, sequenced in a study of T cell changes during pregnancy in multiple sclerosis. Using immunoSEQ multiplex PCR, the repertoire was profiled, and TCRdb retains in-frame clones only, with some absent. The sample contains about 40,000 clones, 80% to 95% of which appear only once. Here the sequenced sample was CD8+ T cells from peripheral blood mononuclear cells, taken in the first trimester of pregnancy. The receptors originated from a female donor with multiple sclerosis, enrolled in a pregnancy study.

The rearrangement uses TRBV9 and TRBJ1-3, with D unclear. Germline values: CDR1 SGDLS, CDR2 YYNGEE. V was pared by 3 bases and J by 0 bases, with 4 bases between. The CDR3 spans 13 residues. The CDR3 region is CASSGSSGNTIYF. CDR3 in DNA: TGTGCCAGCAGCGGCAGCTCTGGAAACACCATATATTTT. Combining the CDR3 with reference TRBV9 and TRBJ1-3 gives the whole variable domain DSGVTQTPKHLITATGQRVTLRCSPRSGDLSVYWYQQSLDQGLQFLIQYYNGEERAKGNILERFSAQQFPDLHSELNLSSLELGDSALYFCASSGSSGNTIYFGEGSWLTVV.

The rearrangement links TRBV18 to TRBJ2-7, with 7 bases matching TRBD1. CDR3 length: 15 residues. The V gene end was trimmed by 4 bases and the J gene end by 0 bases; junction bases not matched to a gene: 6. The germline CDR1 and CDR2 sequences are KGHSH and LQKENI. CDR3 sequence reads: CASSRKGQTSYEQYF. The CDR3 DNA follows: TGTGCCAGCTCACGCAAGGGACAGACCTCCTACGAGCAGTACTTC.

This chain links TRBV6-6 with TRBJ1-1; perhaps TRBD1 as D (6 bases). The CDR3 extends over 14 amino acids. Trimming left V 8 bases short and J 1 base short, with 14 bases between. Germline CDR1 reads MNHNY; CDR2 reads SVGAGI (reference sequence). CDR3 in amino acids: CASVYQGQNTEAFF. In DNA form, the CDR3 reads TGTGCCAGCGTATATCAGGGGCAGAACACTGAAGCTTTCTTT.

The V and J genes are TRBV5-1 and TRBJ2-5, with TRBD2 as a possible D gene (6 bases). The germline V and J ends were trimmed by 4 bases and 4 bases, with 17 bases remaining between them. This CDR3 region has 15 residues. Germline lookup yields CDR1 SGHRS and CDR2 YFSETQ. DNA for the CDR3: TGCGCCAGCAGCCCCGCGTCGGGGGATGTAGAGACCCAGTACTTC. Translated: CASSPASGDVETQYF.

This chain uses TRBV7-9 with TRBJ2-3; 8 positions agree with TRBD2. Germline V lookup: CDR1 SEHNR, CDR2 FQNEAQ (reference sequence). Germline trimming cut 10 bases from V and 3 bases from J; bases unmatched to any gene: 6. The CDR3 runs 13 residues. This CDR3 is CATGGGATDTQYF. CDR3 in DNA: TGTGCCACCGGGGGGGGCGCGACAGATACGCAGTATTTT.

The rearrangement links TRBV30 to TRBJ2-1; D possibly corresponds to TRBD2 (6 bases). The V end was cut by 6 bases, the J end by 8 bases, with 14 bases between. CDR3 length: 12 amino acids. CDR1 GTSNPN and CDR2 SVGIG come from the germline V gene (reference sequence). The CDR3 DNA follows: TGTGCCTGCTTGCTAGCGTCCTATGAGCAGTTCTTC. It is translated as CACLLASYEQFF.

CDR3 region: CASSAWDTSYEQYF. The CDR3 DNA sequence: TGTGCCAGCAGCGCTTGGGACACTTCCTACGAGCAGTACTTC. This chain uses TRBV9 with TRBJ2-7; D perhaps matches TRBD1 (6 bases). This CDR3 is 14 amino acids long. Germline-derived CDR1 and CDR2 are SGDLS and YYNGEE. V lost 3 bases to trimming and J lost 1 base, with 11 bases between them.

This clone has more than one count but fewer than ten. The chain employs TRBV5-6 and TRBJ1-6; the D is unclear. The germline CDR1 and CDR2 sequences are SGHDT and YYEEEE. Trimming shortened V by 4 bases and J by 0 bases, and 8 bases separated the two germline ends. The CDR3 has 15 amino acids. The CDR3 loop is CASSHESSYNSPLHF. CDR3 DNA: TGTGCCAGCAGCCATGAGAGCTCCTATAATTCACCCCTCCACTTT.

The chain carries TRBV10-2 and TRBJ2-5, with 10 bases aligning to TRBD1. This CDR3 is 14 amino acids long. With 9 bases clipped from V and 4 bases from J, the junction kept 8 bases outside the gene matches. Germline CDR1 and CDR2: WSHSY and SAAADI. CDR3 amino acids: CASAGTGVTETQYF. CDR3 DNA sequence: TGCGCCAGTGCTGGGACAGGGGTTACAGAGACCCAGTACTTC.

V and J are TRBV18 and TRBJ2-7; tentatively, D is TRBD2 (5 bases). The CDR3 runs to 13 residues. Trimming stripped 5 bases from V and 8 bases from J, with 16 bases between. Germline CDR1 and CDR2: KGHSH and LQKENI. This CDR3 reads CASSTDDREKQYF. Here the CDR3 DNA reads TGTGCCAGCTCAACGGATGACCGGGAAAAGCAGTACTTC.

The CDR3 protein is CASRDDRDYTEAFF. Here the CDR3 DNA reads TGTGCCAGCAGGGACGACAGGGACTACACTGAAGCTTTCTTT. The chain uses TRBV2 and TRBJ1-1; 7 positions agree with TRBD1. The CDR3 sequence is 14 residues long. With 6 bases clipped from V and 3 bases from J, the junction kept 7 bases outside the gene matches. Germline CDR1 SNHLY, CDR2 FYNNEI.

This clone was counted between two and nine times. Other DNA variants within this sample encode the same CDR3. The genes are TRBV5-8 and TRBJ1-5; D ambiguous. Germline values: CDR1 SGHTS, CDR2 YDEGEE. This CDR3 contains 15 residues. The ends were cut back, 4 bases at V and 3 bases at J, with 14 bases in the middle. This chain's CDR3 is CASSPGRSPNQPQHF. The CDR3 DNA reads TGTGCCAGCAGCCCCGGTCGGTCCCCCAATCAGCCCCAGCATTTT.

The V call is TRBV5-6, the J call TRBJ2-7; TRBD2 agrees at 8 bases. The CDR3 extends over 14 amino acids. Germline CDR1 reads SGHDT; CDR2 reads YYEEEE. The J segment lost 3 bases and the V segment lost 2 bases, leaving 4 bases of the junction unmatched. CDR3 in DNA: TGTGCCAGCAGCTTCGGGGGGGTCATCTACGAGCAGTACTTC. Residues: CASSFGGVIYEQYF.

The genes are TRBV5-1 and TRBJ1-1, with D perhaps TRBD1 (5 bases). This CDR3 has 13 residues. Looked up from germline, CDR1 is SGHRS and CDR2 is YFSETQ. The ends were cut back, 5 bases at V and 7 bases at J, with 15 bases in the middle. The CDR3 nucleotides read TGCGCCAGCAGTCCGGCAGGGCGTATTGAAGCTTTCTTT. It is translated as CASSPAGRIEAFF.

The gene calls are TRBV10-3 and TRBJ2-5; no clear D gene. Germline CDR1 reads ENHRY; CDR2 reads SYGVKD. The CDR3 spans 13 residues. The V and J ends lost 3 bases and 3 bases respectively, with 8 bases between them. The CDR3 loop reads CAISDVREETQYF. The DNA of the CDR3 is TGTGCCATCAGTGACGTTCGGGAAGAGACCCAGTACTTC.